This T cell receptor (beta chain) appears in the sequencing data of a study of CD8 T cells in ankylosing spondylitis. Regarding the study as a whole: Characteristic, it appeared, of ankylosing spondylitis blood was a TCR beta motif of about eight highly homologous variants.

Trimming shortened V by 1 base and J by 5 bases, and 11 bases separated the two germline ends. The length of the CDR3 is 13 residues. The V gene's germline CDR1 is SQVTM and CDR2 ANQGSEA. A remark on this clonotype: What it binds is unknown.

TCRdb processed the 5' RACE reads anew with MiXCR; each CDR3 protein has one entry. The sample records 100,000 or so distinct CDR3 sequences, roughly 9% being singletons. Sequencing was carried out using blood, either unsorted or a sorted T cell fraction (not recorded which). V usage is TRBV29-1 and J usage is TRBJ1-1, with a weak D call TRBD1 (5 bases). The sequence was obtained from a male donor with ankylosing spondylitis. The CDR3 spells CSVEGGSGTEAFF. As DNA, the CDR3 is TGCAGCGTTGAAGGGGGGTCTGGGACTGAAGCTTTCTTT.